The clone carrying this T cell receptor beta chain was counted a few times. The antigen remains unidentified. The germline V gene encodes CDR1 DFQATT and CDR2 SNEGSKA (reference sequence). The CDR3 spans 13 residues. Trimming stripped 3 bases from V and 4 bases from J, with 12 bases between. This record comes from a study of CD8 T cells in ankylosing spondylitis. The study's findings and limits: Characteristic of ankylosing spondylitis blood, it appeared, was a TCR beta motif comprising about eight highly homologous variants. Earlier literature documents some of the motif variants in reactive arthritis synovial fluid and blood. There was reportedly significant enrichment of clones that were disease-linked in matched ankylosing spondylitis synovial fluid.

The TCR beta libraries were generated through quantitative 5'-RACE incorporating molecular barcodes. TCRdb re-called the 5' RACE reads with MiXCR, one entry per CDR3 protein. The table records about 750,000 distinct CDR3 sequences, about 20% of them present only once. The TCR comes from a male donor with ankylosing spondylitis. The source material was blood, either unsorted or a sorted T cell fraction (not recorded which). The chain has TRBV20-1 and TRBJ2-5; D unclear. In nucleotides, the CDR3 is TGCAGTGCTAGTGACGTGGTTGGAGAGACCCAGTACTTC. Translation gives CSASDVVGETQYF.